The rows below give T cell receptor beta chains drawn from one sample of a study of cytomegalovirus exposure and HLA in healthy donors. The table came from immunoSEQ multiplex PCR; TCRdb's copy has only in-frame clones and leaves some out. The sample contains 130,000 to 150,000 clones, about 75% of which appear only once. Sequencing used PBMCs. These TCRs come from a male donor in good health and CMV-seronegative. Each CDR3 is given with its conserved first and last residue. D genes are given only for firm matches. Not all rows give a size; the values are once, few, many and, for expanded clones, a class.

j_gene,abundance,d_gene,v_gene,CDR3aa,CDR3nt
TRBJ1-4,.,.,TRBV7-2,CASSLESGQGGKLFF,TGTGCCAGCAGCTTAGAATCGGGACAAGGAGGAAAACTGTTTTTT
TRBJ1-5,.,.,TRBV4-2,CASSQGTRGRVSNQPQHF,TGTGCCAGCAGCCAAGGAACCCGGGGGAGGGTTAGCAATCAGCCCCAGCATTTT
TRBJ2-2,.,.,TRBV5-1,CASSGGTANTGELFF,TGCGCCAGCAGCGGGGGGACAGCCAACACCGGGGAGCTGTTTTTT
TRBJ2-7,.,.,TRBV7-2,CASSSHRDSYEQYF,TGTGCCAGCAGCTCCCATAGAGATTCCTACGAGCAGTACTTC
TRBJ1-2,.,TRBD1,TRBV18,CASSPGQGARGYTF,TGTGCCAGCTCACCGGGACAGGGGGCGCGAGGCTACACCTTC
TRBJ1-2,.,.,TRBV4-3,CASSQEGAGAIYGYTF,TGCGCCAGCAGCCAAGAGGGGGCGGGGGCGATTTATGGCTACACCTTC
TRBJ2-7,few,.,TRBV6-1,CASSPDRNEQYF,TGTGCCAGCAGTCCTGACAGAAACGAGCAGTACTTC
TRBJ2-7,.,TRBD2,TRBV7-9,CASSLLIGLAVEQYF,TGTGCCAGCAGCTTATTGATCGGACTAGCGGTCGAGCAGTACTTC
TRBJ2-5,.,.,TRBV5-1,CASSPGGDQETQYF,TGCGCCAGCAGCCCCGGAGGGGACCAAGAGACCCAGTACTTC
TRBJ2-7,few,TRBD2,TRBV19,CASSIESGTPYEQYF,TGTGCCAGTAGTATCGAGAGCGGGACCCCCTACGAGCAGTACTTC
TRBJ2-1,once,TRBD2,TRBV9,CASSVSSGGARSYNEQFF,TGTGCCAGCAGCGTATCGAGCGGGGGGGCTCGGTCCTACAATGAGCAGTTCTTC
TRBJ2-1,few,TRBD1,TRBV5-1,CASSPGNRGSYNEQFF,TGCGCCAGCAGCCCAGGAAACAGGGGAAGCTACAATGAGCAGTTCTTC
TRBJ2-1,once,TRBD1,TRBV19,CASRTGTDSYNEQFF,TGTGCCAGTAGGACCGGGACAGATTCCTACAATGAGCAGTTCTTC
TRBJ1-3,.,TRBD1,TRBV27,CASSSRTGPGNTIYF,TGTGCCAGCAGTTCTAGGACAGGACCTGGAAACACCATATATTTT
TRBJ1-1,.,.,TRBV7-8,CASSLSGDGTEAFF,TGTGCCAGCAGCTTATCAGGGGATGGAACTGAAGCTTTCTTT
TRBJ2-3,few,TRBD1,TRBV19,CASKDRDGTDTQYF,TGTGCCAGTAAGGACAGGGATGGTACAGATACGCAGTATTTT
TRBJ2-7,.,TRBD1,TRBV27,CASRRTGALYEQYF,TGTGCCAGCAGGAGGACAGGCGCCCTCTACGAGCAGTACTTC
TRBJ1-2,.,.,TRBV6-5,CASRPPDRLDGYTF,TGTGCCAGCAGACCCCCTGACAGGCTCGATGGCTACACCTTC
TRBJ2-7,.,TRBD2,TRBV7-3,CASSPTSSLADEQYF,TGTGCCAGCAGCCCAACTTCCTCACTAGCGGACGAGCAGTACTTC
TRBJ1-1,.,.,TRBV7-9,CASSRITGNTEAFF,TGTGCCAGCAGCCGAATCACAGGGAACACTGAAGCTTTCTTT
TRBJ2-7,.,.,TRBV14,CASSHAGAYEQYF,TGTGCCAGCAGCCACGCAGGGGCCTACGAGCAGTACTTC
TRBJ2-1,.,.,TRBV2,CASREGRTINNEQFF,TGTGCCAGCAGAGAGGGACGGACTATTAACAATGAGCAGTTCTTC
TRBJ2-7,.,.,TRBV5-1,CASRVDTRAYEQYF,TGCGCCAGCAGAGTAGACACGCGGGCTTACGAGCAGTACTTC
TRBJ2-3,.,TRBD2,TRBV7-3,CASSQVGGAFGADTQYF,TGTGCCAGCAGCCAGGTCGGGGGGGCTTTCGGTGCAGATACGCAGTATTTT
TRBJ1-2,.,.,TRBV29-1,CSVEGGSGYTF,TGCAGCGTTGAAGGAGGGAGCGGCTACACCTTC
TRBJ1-1,.,TRBD1,TRBV7-9,CASSRTQGAAGLVAFF,TGTGCCAGCAGCAGGACGCAGGGGGCTGCTGGTTTGGTCGCTTTCTTT
TRBJ2-3,few,TRBD2,TRBV5-6,CASVRSGVTFLSTDTQYF,TGTGCCAGCGTCCGTAGCGGGGTTACCTTTCTTAGCACAGATACGCAGTATTTT
TRBJ2-3,.,TRBD2,TRBV10-3,CAISESQRGEVDTQYF,TGTGCCATCAGTGAGTCTCAGCGGGGGGAGGTAGATACGCAGTATTTT
TRBJ1-5,.,.,TRBV9,CASSPHGALNQPQHF,TGTGCCAGCAGCCCCCACGGAGCACTGAATCAGCCCCAGCATTTT
TRBJ2-3,.,TRBD1,TRBV11-2,CASSLDRGGTQYF,TGTGCCAGCAGCCTCGACAGGGGTGGTACGCAGTATTTT
TRBJ2-3,.,TRBD2,TRBV4-2,CASSQDQAGTSVTDTQYF,TGTGCCAGCAGCCAAGATCAGGCCGGGACTAGCGTGACAGATACGCAGTATTTT
TRBJ2-7,.,.,TRBV5-1,CASSTGSSSYEQYF,TGCGCCAGCAGCACAGGGTCTAGCTCCTACGAGCAGTACTTC
TRBJ2-7,.,.,TRBV27,CASSPPGTVYEQYF,TGTGCCAGCAGCCCGCCGGGAACGGTCTACGAGCAGTACTTC
TRBJ1-4,.,TRBD1,TRBV7-2,CASSLIFETGGEKLFF,TGTGCCAGCAGCTTAATCTTCGAGACAGGGGGTGAAAAACTGTTTTTT
TRBJ1-4,.,.,TRBV27,CASSLSRGSFGEKLFF,TGTGCCAGCAGTTTATCGAGGGGGAGTTTTGGAGAAAAACTGTTTTTT
TRBJ2-1,few,.,TRBV20-1,CSASRGNEQFF,TGCAGTGCTAGTCGCGGGAATGAGCAGTTCTTC
TRBJ2-2,.,.,TRBV19,CASSMSIANTGELFF,TGTGCCAGTAGTATGAGCATTGCGAACACCGGGGAGCTGTTTTTT